The source of this T cell receptor beta chain is a study of blood T cell repertoires in COVID-19. Looking at the study overall: COVID-19 samples collected from the United States, Italy and Spain covered acute and convalescent phases. T cells, B-cell-depleted T cells, or PBMCs supplied cDNA or gDNA.

Methods used by the authors: From reference gene primer amplification, estimates of nucleated cell counts were derived. The table came from immunoSEQ multiplex PCR; TCRdb's copy has only in-frame clones and leaves some out. The DNA was the basis for D and trimming; V, J and clone size are from that table. The data contain roughly 70,000 clones, roughly 80% of them singletons. Germline V gene data show CDR1 as KGHSH and CDR2 as LQKENI. J gave up 8 bases and V 6 bases, and 10 bases lay outside the gene matches. CDR3 length: 15 amino acids. Recruited during active infection, patients (from Seattle) were subsequently followed longitudinally.

The source material was peripheral blood. The TCR comes from a man between 60 and 70 years old with COVID-19, enrolled during active disease. The chain carries TRBV18 and TRBJ2-2; 9 bases agree with TRBD1. CDR3 protein: CASSTTGGAAGELFF. The CDR3 region has the DNA TGTGCCAGCTCGACTACAGGGGGCGCGGCGGGGGAGCTGTTTTTT.